The clone carrying this T cell receptor beta chain has only a few counts. The source of the sample is a study of graft-versus-host responses after intestinal transplantation. Plated together were roughly 200,000 CFSE-labeled responder cells and roughly 200,000 irradiated, violet-dye-labeled stimulator cells. TCRdb keeps only in-frame clones here, not all; method: immunoSEQ multiplex PCR. The table records 13,000 to 15,000 clones, around a third of them present only once. Trimming removed 5 bases from V and 13 bases from J, with 17 bases in between. Germline CDR1 reads PRHDT; CDR2 reads FYEKMQ (reference sequence). The CDR3 is 12 residues long.

The sequencing here drew on alloreactive CD8+ T cells from a mixed lymphocyte reaction culture, taken before intestinal transplant. The sample's subset: CFSE-low proliferating T cells sorted from roughly 6-day pre-transplant mixed lymphocyte reaction (GvH or HvG direction). The sequence derives from a human patient who received an intestinal transplant. The chain links TRBV13 to TRBJ1-2; no firm D call. In nucleotides, the CDR3 is TGTGCCAGCAGCCCCCTCCGTTTGGAGAGCACCTTC. Residues: CASSPLRLESTF.